The text below deals with one T cell receptor beta chain. Trimming took 4 bases from V and 4 from J; bases not matched to a gene: 6. This CDR3 spans 15 amino acids. CDR1 is MGHDK and CDR2 is SYGVNS in the germline V gene. This entry belongs to a study of blood T cell repertoires in COVID-19. Study overall: There were acute and convalescent COVID-19 samples, and they came from the United States, Italy and Spain. The analysed material was cDNA or gDNA that came from T cells, B-cell-depleted T cells, or PBMCs.

In the authors' workflow: Reference gene primer amplification in the assay estimated nucleated cell counts. Profiling relied on immunoSEQ multiplex PCR, and the TCRdb table lists in-frame clones only, not all of them. D and trimming come from the DNA, and the V and J calls and clone size come from that table. The sample shows 30,000 to 45,000 clones, approximately 84% of them seen only once. This TCR derives from a man aged 80 or over with active or convalescent COVID-19. Sequencing was carried out using peripheral blood. The gene calls are TRBV25-1 and TRBJ1-5, with 8 bases aligning to TRBD1. CDR3 DNA: TGTGCCAGCAGTGCTTCCGGGACAGGAAATCAGCCCCAGCATTTT. This translates into CASSASGTGNQPQHF. Looking up the rest from reference TRBV25-1 and TRBJ1-5 gives the full variable domain: EADIYQTPRYLVIGTGKKITLECSQTMGHDKMYWYQQDPGMELHLIHYSYGVNSTEKGDLSSESTVSRIRTEHFPLTLESARPSHTSQYLCASSASGTGNQPQHFGDGTRLSIL.